This TCR beta chain was captured in a study of Graves' ophthalmopathy and Graves' hyperthyroidism. The sequenced template was RNA, covering the TCR beta CDR3 region. HTBI primers served in a first-round RT-PCR, which a second-round multiplex PCR followed. One entry per CDR3 protein, called by TCRdb with MiXCR from the multiplex PCR reads. The sample contains roughly 1.1 million distinct CDR3 sequences, less than 45% of which appear only once. Germline V gene lookup returns CDR1 SGHTA and CDR2 FQGNSA. The CDR3 has 15 amino acids. V lost 5 bases to trimming and J lost 7 bases, with 21 bases between them. This clonotype has at least ten counts.

The sequenced sample consisted of peripheral blood or thyroid tissue (not recorded which). The chain uses TRBV7-2 and TRBJ2-7; possibly TRBD1 for D (6 bases). This receptor was identified in an adult man with Graves' hyperthyroidism. The CDR3 loop is CASSSYSVDRREQYF. CDR3 coding DNA: TGTGCCAGCAGCAGTTATTCTGTCGACAGGCGGGAGCAGTACTTC. The full variable domain, completed using reference TRBV7-2 and TRBJ2-7, is GAGVSQSPSNKVTEKGKDVELRCDPISGHTALYWYRQSLGQGLEFLIYFQGNSAPDKSGLPSDRFSAERTGGSVSTLTIQRTQQEDSAVYLCASSSYSVDRREQYFGPGTRLTVT.